These 19 T cell receptor beta chains originate from one sample sequenced in a study of OX40 agonist ivuxolimab in advanced cancers. The table came from immunoSEQ multiplex PCR; TCRdb's copy has only in-frame clones and leaves some out. The profile shows about 80,000 clones, about 83% of them singletons. The specimen was CD4+ or CD8+ T cells sorted from blood, collected in a trial of the OX40 agonist ivuxolimab. Source of these receptors: an adult with an advanced solid tumor such as melanoma, head and neck, liver or kidney cancer.

There are a few counts of this clone. CDR3 in amino acids: CASKSAGTGGEKLFF. The DNA for the CDR3 is TGTGCCAGTAAGAGTGCTGGGACTGGGGGTGAAAAACTGTTTTTT. The V gene is TRBV19, the J gene TRBJ1-4; TRBD1 is a possible D gene (5 bases). The CDR3 sequence is 15 residues long. Trimming stripped 7 bases from V and 7 bases from J, with 19 bases between. Germline V lookup: CDR1 LNHDA, CDR2 SQIVND (reference sequence). Complete variable domain (other parts from reference TRBV19 and TRBJ1-4): DGGITQSPKYLFRKEGQNVTLSCEQNLNHDAMYWYRQDPGQGLRLIYYSQIVNDFQKGDIAEGYSVSREKKESFPLTVTSAQKNPTAFYLCASKSAGTGGEKLFFGSGTQLSVL.

This chain uses TRBV7-2 with TRBJ1-3; D remains unclear. Trimming shortened V by 6 bases and J by 0 bases, and 9 bases separated the two germline ends. This CDR3 spans 14 amino acids. Germline-derived CDR1 and CDR2 are SGHTA and FQGNSA. The CDR3: CASSSGFSGNTIYF. DNA for the CDR3: TGTGCCAGCAGTAGTGGCTTCTCTGGAAACACCATATATTTT.

The V gene is TRBV5-5, the J gene TRBJ1-2; D is perhaps TRBD1 (5 bases). V lost 0 bases to trimming and J lost 3 bases, with 12 bases between them. Germline lookup yields CDR1 SGHKS and CDR2 YYEKEE (reference sequence). The CDR3 is made up of 15 amino acids. DNA of the CDR3: TGTGCCAGCAGCTTGGATTATGACAGTCACTATGGCTACACCTTC. As protein: CASSLDYDSHYGYTF.

V is TRBV6-1 and J is TRBJ1-2; 7 bases match TRBD1. The CDR3 runs to 13 residues. The J segment lost 3 bases and the V segment lost 6 bases, leaving 4 bases of the junction unmatched. The V gene's germline CDR1 is MNHNS and CDR2 SASEGT. The CDR3 spells CASREGTDYGYTF. The CDR3 DNA is TGTGCCAGCAGGGAGGGGACAGACTATGGCTACACCTTC.

The chain has TRBV4-3 and TRBJ2-1, with 8 positions matching TRBD1. The germline V gene has CDR1 LGHNA and CDR2 YSLEER. Losses at the gene ends were 0 bases for V and 6 bases for J; bases not matched to a gene: 10. The CDR3 consists of 17 residues. The CDR3 spells CASSQDLPTGGSNEQFF. The CDR3 nucleotides read TGCGCCAGCAGCCAAGATCTCCCCACAGGGGGGAGCAATGAGCAGTTCTTC.

This chain connects TRBV7-9 to TRBJ1-1; TRBD1 is a possible D gene (5 bases). Trimming stripped 1 base from V and 11 bases from J, with 20 bases between. CDR1 and CDR2 (germline): SEHNR, FQNEAQ (reference sequence). The CDR3 runs to 15 residues. The CDR3 spells CASSLVHGLWGDAFF. CDR3 DNA: TGTGCCAGCAGCTTAGTCCACGGACTTTGGGGGGACGCTTTCTTT.

This chain links TRBV2 with TRBJ2-3; D remains unclear. The CDR3 is made up of 13 amino acids. Trimming took 4 bases from V and 4 from J, leaving 9 bases between them. Germline CDR1 is SNHLY and CDR2 is FYNNEI. Written as DNA, the CDR3 is TGTGCCAGCAGTGTTGATCTAGCAGATACGCAGTATTTT. It is translated as CASSVDLADTQYF.

This chain joins TRBV7-2 and TRBJ2-1, with a weak D call TRBD1 (6 bases). Looked up from germline, CDR1 is SGHTA and CDR2 is FQGNSA. The length of the CDR3 is 13 residues. The V end was cut by 5 bases, the J end by 5 bases, with 10 bases between. This CDR3 reads CASSGDRHNEQFF. The CDR3 region has the DNA TGTGCCAGCAGCGGCGACAGGCACAATGAGCAGTTCTTC.

Concerning this clone itself: The conserved final phenylalanine or tryptophan is absent from the CDR3, which likely points to a read error. The chain joins TRBV15 to TRBJ1-2; TRBD1 agrees at 7 bases. Germline assignment: CDR1 LNHNV and CDR2 YYDKDF (reference sequence). The CDR3 has 14 amino acids. V dropped 8 bases and J dropped 7; count of bases not matched to a gene: 13. The CDR3, as DNA: TGTGCCACCGGTTCCCAGGGGGGACGAAGTGGCTACACCCTC. Its protein product is CATGSQGGRSGYTL.

The rearrangement uses TRBV30 and TRBJ1-1; a possible D gene is TRBD1 (5 bases). Germline V gives CDR1 GTSNPN, CDR2 SVGIG (reference sequence). Trimming removed 1 base at V and 8 bases at J, with 11 bases between. The CDR3 loop spans 12 amino acids. The CDR3: CAWSGGTYEAFF. Here the CDR3 DNA reads TGTGCCTGGAGTGGGGGGACGTACGAAGCTTTCTTT.

Comments on this clone: In the same sample, other DNA sequences code for this CDR3. This chain connects TRBV20-1 to TRBJ2-5, with no clear D. This CDR3 region has 11 residues. Germline CDR1 and CDR2: DFQATT and SNEGSKA (reference sequence). Trimming cost V 5 bases and J 5 bases, with 9 bases left between them. Here the CDR3 reads CSASLAETQYF. The CDR3 DNA reads as TGCAGTGCTTCCCTGGCGGAGACCCAGTACTTC.

This clone was recorded a few times. The chain employs TRBV27 and TRBJ1-1, with TRBD1 matching 7 bases. Germline loops: CDR1 MNHEY, CDR2 SMNVEV (reference sequence). The length of the CDR3 is 14 residues. J gave up 2 bases and V 6 bases, and 6 bases lay outside the gene matches. CDR3 nucleotide sequence: TGTGCCAGCAGATTTACAGGGGAAAACACTGAAGCTTTCTTT. This translates into CASRFTGENTEAFF.

This chain joins TRBV6-5 and TRBJ1-4; the D gene is possibly TRBD1 (5 bases). Germline lookup yields CDR1 MNHEY and CDR2 SVGAGI. With 2 bases removed from V and 7 bases from J, the gap between germline ends came to 14 bases. The CDR3 consists of 15 residues. CDR3 residues: CASSYGDKGREKLFF. The CDR3 DNA sequence: TGTGCCAGCAGTTACGGGGATAAGGGGCGTGAAAAACTGTTTTTT.

The chain's CDR3 is CASSLAGTVDTQYF. DNA for the CDR3: TGCGCCAGCAGCTTGGCCGGTACAGTGGATACGCAGTATTTT. The chain is built from TRBV5-1 and TRBJ2-3; D call uncertain. The CDR3 loop spans 14 amino acids. Trimming cost V 0 bases and J 6 bases, with 11 bases left between them. The germline gives CDR1 SGHRS, CDR2 YFSETQ.

V gene TRBV21-1 combines with J gene TRBJ2-5; the table's D call, TRBD2, has no DNA check behind it. TRBV21-1 is a pseudogene. The CDR3 contains 14 residues. Here the CDR3 DNA reads TGTGCCAGCCTCGGGATGGGGAACCAAGAGACCCAGTACTTC. Its protein is CASLGMGNQETQYF.

The rearrangement links TRBV5-8 to TRBJ1-5; D unresolved. The V gene lost 0 bases and the J gene lost 3 bases, with 7 bases spanning the gap. Germline V gene lookup returns CDR1 SGHTS and CDR2 YDEGEE. The CDR3 is 14 amino acids. The CDR3 is CASSLDRSNQPQHF. CDR3 nucleotides: TGTGCCAGCAGCTTGGATCGATCCAATCAGCCCCAGCATTTT. The full variable domain, with the rest looked up from reference TRBV5-8 and TRBJ1-5, is EAGVTQSPTHLIKTRGQQATLRCSPISGHTSVYWYQQALGLGLQFLLWYDEGEERNRGNFPPRFSGRQFPNYSSELNVNALELEDSALYLCASSLDRSNQPQHFGDGTRLSIL.

The chain employs TRBV9 and TRBJ2-5, with 9 bases fitting TRBD2. Germline CDR1 and CDR2: SGDLS and YYNGEE. Unmatched junction bases numbered 8, after V lost 0 bases and J lost 5 bases. This CDR3 has 16 amino acids. The CDR3 DNA sequence: TGTGCCAGCAGCGTAGGGTTAGCGGGAGTCCGGGAGACCCAGTACTTC. Encoded protein: CASSVGLAGVRETQYF.

V gene TRBV7-9 combines with J gene TRBJ1-5, with a tentative D call TRBD1 (6 bases). Per the germline V gene, CDR1 is SEHNR and CDR2 is FQNEAQ (reference sequence). This CDR3 region has 18 residues. V was pared by 2 bases and J by 4 bases, with 21 bases between. The DNA for the CDR3 is TGTGCCAGCAGCTTACTCGCCTCCGGGGGGCTCACAAATCAGCCCCAGCATTTT. It yields the protein CASSLLASGGLTNQPQHF.

This clone showed up just once. J is TRBJ1-1 and V is TRBV11-2; D not certain. Germline V gene lookup returns CDR1 SGHAT and CDR2 FQNNGV. The V gene lost 1 base and the J gene lost 0 bases, with 3 bases spanning the gap. The CDR3 is made up of 13 amino acids. CDR3 loop: CASSLALNTEAFF. The CDR3 DNA follows: TGTGCCAGCAGCTTAGCCCTGAACACTGAAGCTTTCTTT. The full variable domain, its missing parts supplied by reference TRBV11-2 and TRBJ1-1, is EAGVAQSPRYKIIEKRQSVAFWCNPISGHATLYWYQQILGQGPKLLIQFQNNGVVDDSQLPKDRFSAERLKGVDSTLKIQPAKLEDSAVYLCASSLALNTEAFFGQGTRLTVV.